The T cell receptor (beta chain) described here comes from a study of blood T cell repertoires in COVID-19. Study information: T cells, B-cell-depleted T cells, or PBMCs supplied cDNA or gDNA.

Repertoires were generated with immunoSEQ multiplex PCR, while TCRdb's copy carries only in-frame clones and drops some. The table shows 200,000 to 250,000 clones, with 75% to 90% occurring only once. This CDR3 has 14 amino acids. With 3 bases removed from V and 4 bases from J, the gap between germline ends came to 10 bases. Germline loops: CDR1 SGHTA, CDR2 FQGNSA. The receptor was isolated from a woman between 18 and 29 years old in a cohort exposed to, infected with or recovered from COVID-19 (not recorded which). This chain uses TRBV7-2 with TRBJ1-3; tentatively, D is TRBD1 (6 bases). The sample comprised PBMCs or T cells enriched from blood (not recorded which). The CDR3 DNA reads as TGTGCCAGCAGCTTCGGACAGCCGGGAAACACCATATATTTT. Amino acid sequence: CASSFGQPGNTIYF.